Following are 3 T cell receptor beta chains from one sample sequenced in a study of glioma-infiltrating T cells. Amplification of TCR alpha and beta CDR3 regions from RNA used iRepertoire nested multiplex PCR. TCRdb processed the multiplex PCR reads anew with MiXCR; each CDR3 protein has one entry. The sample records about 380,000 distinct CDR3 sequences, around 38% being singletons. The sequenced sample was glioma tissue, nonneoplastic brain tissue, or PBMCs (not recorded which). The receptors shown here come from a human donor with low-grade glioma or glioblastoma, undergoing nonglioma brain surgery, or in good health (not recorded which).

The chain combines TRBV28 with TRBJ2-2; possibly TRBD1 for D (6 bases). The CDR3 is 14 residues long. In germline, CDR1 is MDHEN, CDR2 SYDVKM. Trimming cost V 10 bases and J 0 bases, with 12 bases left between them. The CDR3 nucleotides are TGTGCCACCTTGGACAGACCGAACACCGGGGAGCTGTTTTTT. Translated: CATLDRPNTGELFF.

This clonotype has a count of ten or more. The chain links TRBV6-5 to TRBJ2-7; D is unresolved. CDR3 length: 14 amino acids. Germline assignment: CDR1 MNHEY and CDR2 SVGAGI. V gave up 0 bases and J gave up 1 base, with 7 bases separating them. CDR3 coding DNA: TGTGCCAGCAGTTACTCCCGCAGTTCCTACGAGCAGTACTTC. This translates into CASSYSRSSYEQYF.

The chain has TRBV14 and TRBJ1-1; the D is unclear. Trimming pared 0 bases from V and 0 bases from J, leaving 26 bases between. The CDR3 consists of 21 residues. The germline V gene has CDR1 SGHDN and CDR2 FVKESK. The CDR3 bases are TGTGCCAGCAGCCAAGAAGGTGTGTTTCTCGTTGTGGGCAACATGAACACTGAAGCTTTCTTT. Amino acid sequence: CASSQEGVFLVVGNMNTEAFF.